Below, one T cell receptor (beta chain) is given with its context. No antigen is known for it. V was shortened by 2 bases and J by 0 bases, with 7 bases between the two germline ends. Per the germline V gene, CDR1 is MDHEN and CDR2 is SYDVKM. The CDR3 contains 14 residues. The sample originates from a study of T cells in Graves' hyperthyroidism and ophthalmopathy. Notes on the study in general: Blood samples included most of the expanded thyroid clonotypes exceeding 0.001. Ophthalmopathy was predicted by the model a median of approximately 6 months ahead of onset.

The authors obtained PBMCs from more than 8 ml of fresh peripheral blood. The source material, RNA transcripts, was used to amplify TCR beta CDR3 regions. In the first-round RT-PCR of the TCR CDR3, the HTBI primer set was used. TCRdb itself ran the multiplex PCR reads through MiXCR, one entry per CDR3 protein. The sample holds under 600,000 distinct CDR3 sequences, approximately 16% seen once. The V gene is TRBV28, the J gene TRBJ1-1, with D unresolved. The sequenced sample consisted of blood. The TCR originated in a woman aged 40 to 50 with Graves' ophthalmopathy. CDR3 amino acids: CASSLIELNTEAFF. For the CDR3, the DNA is TGTGCCAGCAGTTTAATAGAGTTGAACACTGAAGCTTTCTTT.